The source of this TCR beta chain is a study of blood T cell repertoires in COVID-19. The CDR3 is made up of 15 amino acids. Germline lookup yields CDR1 SGHRS and CDR2 YFSETQ. Trimming stripped 4 bases from V and 2 bases from J, with 15 bases between. The repertoire was sequenced with immunoSEQ multiplex PCR; TCRdb's copy has only in-frame clones and lacks some. The sample has some 57,000 clones; around nine tenths are singletons. The sample comprised peripheral blood. The chain employs TRBV5-1 and TRBJ1-1; weak D call: TRBD1 (5 bases). This TCR came from a man in his 70s with acute or convalescent COVID-19. Here the CDR3 reads CASSLPGGGNTEAFF. DNA of the CDR3: TGCGCCAGCAGCCTCCCGGGGGGGGGTAACACTGAAGCTTTCTTT.